A selection of T cell receptor beta chains follows, all from one sample in a study of PD-1 blockade in mismatch repair-deficient tumors. Data came from immunoSEQ multiplex PCR; TCRdb stores just in-frame clones and leaves some out. The sample has approximately 120,000 clones, 70% to 90% seen once. Specimen: peripheral blood, collected 44 weeks after starting pembrolizumab. The receptors were gathered from an adult with mismatch repair-deficient cancer. CDR3s include the opening cysteine and the closing phenylalanine or tryptophan. The D gene is left open where the match is weak. For some rows the clone size is stated as once, few or many, or as a class when expanded; others skip it.

V gene	clone size	J gene	D gene	CDR3 length	CDR3 DNA	CDR3 protein
TRBV5-6	.	TRBJ2-2	.	16	TGTGCCAGCAGCTTGGTGGGCCATCGGTACACCGGGGAGCTGTTTTTT	CASSLVGHRYTGELFF
TRBV6-6	.	TRBJ1-1	TRBD1	16	TGTGCCAGCAGTTACTCGAGGACAGGGAGGTACACTGAAGCTTTCTTT	CASSYSRTGRYTEAFF
TRBV5-1	once	TRBJ2-1	.	15	TGCGCCAGCAGCTTATTAGCGGACCACTACAATGAGCAGTTCTTC	CASSLLADHYNEQFF
TRBV11-2	few	TRBJ2-7	.	16	TGTGCCAGCAGCTCCATCAACAGGGTTAGTGAAGACGAGCAGTACTTC	CASSSINRVSEDEQYF
TRBV4-3	.	TRBJ2-7	.	14	TGCGCCAGCAGCCCAGGGGTTTTCTCCTACGAGCAGTACTTC	CASSPGVFSYEQYF
TRBV27	.	TRBJ2-5	.	10	TGTGCCAGCAGTACAGAGACCCAGTACTTC	CASSTETQYF
TRBV7-9	once	TRBJ2-7	.	13	TGTGCCAGCAGCTCCGGGCTAGTTGGCGAGCAGTACTTC	CASSSGLVGEQYF
TRBV7-8	few	TRBJ2-7	TRBD1	12	TGTGCCAGCACCGACAGGGCCTACGAGCAGTACTTC	CASTDRAYEQYF
TRBV7-9	once	TRBJ2-1	.	12	TGTGCCAGCAGCTTATTTGAGGATGAGCAGTTCTTC	CASSLFEDEQFF
TRBV30	.	TRBJ1-1	.	16	TGTGCCTGGAGTGAACTGATGGGGGGCGTGAACACTGAAGCTTTCTTT	CAWSELMGGVNTEAFF
TRBV11-3	.	TRBJ2-5	TRBD2	15	TGTGCCAGCAGCAAGGGGACTAGCGGACAAGAGACCCAGTACTTC	CASSKGTSGQETQYF
TRBV11-1	.	TRBJ2-3	TRBD2	19	TGTGCCAGCAGCTTAGGCTCTACTACTAGCGGGAGCGGGAAAGATACGCAGTATTTT	CASSLGSTTSGSGKDTQYF
TRBV10-3	.	TRBJ2-7	TRBD2	17	TGTGCCATCGGAGCTGGCAACGGGACTAGCGGGAGGGGCGAGCAGTACTTC	CAIGAGNGTSGRGEQYF
TRBV27	.	TRBJ1-1	.	18	TGTGCCAGCAGTTTCCACGGGCGGGGCGCGCGGATGAACACTGAAGCTTTCTTT	CASSFHGRGARMNTEAFF
TRBV10-1	.	TRBJ2-1	TRBD2	18	TGCGCCAGCAGTGAAGAACTAGCGGGAGGTCCCTCCTACAATGAGCAGTTCTTC	CASSEELAGGPSYNEQFF
TRBV4-3	.	TRBJ2-7	.	13	TGCGCCAGCAGCCAAGGGAGAGACTACGAGCAGTACTTC	CASSQGRDYEQYF
TRBV19	.	TRBJ2-3	.	14	TGTGCCAGTAGTCCCCTCCCTAGCACAGATACGCAGTATTTT	CASSPLPSTDTQYF
TRBV29-1	.	TRBJ2-1	TRBD1	11	TGCAGCGTTATGGTGGGGACAGTACAGTTCTTC	CSVMVGTVQFF
TRBV5-1	.	TRBJ2-3	.	14	TGCGCCAGCAGCTGGACAATCCCTCCAGATACGCAGTATTTT	CASSWTIPPDTQYF
TRBV4-1	.	TRBJ2-5	.	15	TGCGCCAGCAGCCCTGGGGATGGGGGTTTGGAGACCCAGTACTTC	CASSPGDGGLETQYF
TRBV11-3	.	TRBJ2-4	.	17	TGTGCCAGCAGCTTATCTCGGCAGGGACTAGCCAAAAACATTCAGTACTTC	CASSLSRQGLAKNIQYF
TRBV7-6	.	TRBJ2-5	TRBD2	15	TGTGCCAGCAGCTTAGCCGTACTAGCGGAAGAGACCCAGTACTTC	CASSLAVLAEETQYF
TRBV27	.	TRBJ2-7	.	19	TGTGCCAGCAGTTTATCCCCGCCCGGCAGGGCTACCTTCTCCTACGAGCAGTACTTC	CASSLSPPGRATFSYEQYF
TRBV6-1	.	TRBJ2-3	.	13	TGTGCCAGCGGGGTCACCCGCACAGATACGCAGTATTTT	CASGVTRTDTQYF
TRBV18	.	TRBJ2-2	.	13	TGTGCCAGCTCACCAGGAGTGGCCGGGGAGCTGTTTTTT	CASSPGVAGELFF
TRBV7-2	.	TRBJ2-1	.	13	TGTGCCAGCACCTCCCGCTCCCACAATGAGCAGTTCTTC	CASTSRSHNEQFF
TRBV29-1	.	TRBJ2-5	.	10	TGCAGCGTTGCCCAAGAGACCCAGTACTTC	CSVAQETQYF
TRBV6-5	.	TRBJ2-2	.	14	TGTGCCAGCAGGGGCGTTGGGAACACCGGGGAGCTGTTTTTT	CASRGVGNTGELFF
TRBV7-9	.	TRBJ2-3	.	11	TGTGCCAGCAGCTCAGGCCGGGACACTTATTTT	CASSSGRDTYF
TRBV5-1	few	TRBJ2-1	.	12	TGCGCCAGCAGCTTGGGGGTAGGTGAGCAGTTCTTC	CASSLGVGEQFF
TRBV27	.	TRBJ1-2	TRBD1	14	TGTGCCAGCAGTGGCAGACAGGGCCACTATGGCTACACCTTC	CASSGRQGHYGYTF
TRBV4-3	.	TRBJ2-7	TRBD2	15	TGCGCCAGCAGCCAAGAGGGCGGGAGACGCTACGAGCAGTACTTC	CASSQEGGRRYEQYF
TRBV4-2	.	TRBJ2-7	.	14	TGTGCCAGCAGCCTCCTTGGGGGAGGCTACGAGCAGTACTTC	CASSLLGGGYEQYF
TRBV6-5	.	TRBJ2-7	TRBD2	15	TGTGCCAGCAGCCCACTAGCGGGAGGCCTCTACGAGCAGTACTTC	CASSPLAGGLYEQYF
TRBV30	.	TRBJ2-2	.	12	TGTGCCTACCGGGGCCCCCCCCAGGAGCTGTTTTTT	CAYRGPPQELFF
TRBV6-5	once	TRBJ2-5	TRBD2	15	TGTGCCAGCAGCCCCGGGGTAGCGGGAGTGGAGACCCAGTACTTC	CASSPGVAGVETQYF